Listed below are T cell receptor beta chains from one sample, sequenced in a study of T cell responses to AZD1222 COVID-19 vaccine. TCRdb keeps only in-frame clones here, not all; method: immunoSEQ multiplex PCR. The sample includes tens of thousands of clones, 92% seen only once; the top ten take roughly 4.3%. Sequenced material: peripheral blood, taken 28 days after the second AZD1222 dose. The receptor set was obtained from an adult who received the AZD1222 COVID-19 vaccine. The CDR3 runs from the conserved cysteine through the conserved F or W. Each record gives: V gene, clone size, D gene, J gene, CDR3 protein, CDR3 DNA. D genes are given only for firm matches. Clone size appears in some rows only: once, few, many, or a class for an expanded clone.

TRBV4-3	NA	TRBD2	TRBJ2-1	CASSQEYGTSDGRVGEQFF	TGCGCCAGCAGCCAAGAGTACGGGACTAGTGATGGGAGGGTCGGTGAGCAGTTCTTC
TRBV7-2	NA	NA	TRBJ2-7	CASSIWGRDEQYF	TGTGCCAGCAGCATATGGGGTAGAGACGAGCAGTACTTC
TRBV3-1/TRBV3-2	once	NA	TRBJ2-5	CASSGGEGTQYF	TGTGCCAGCAGCGGAGGGGAAGGGACCCAGTACTTC
TRBV5-1	NA	TRBD1	TRBJ1-2	CASSLGTGRSYGYTF	TGCGCCAGCAGCTTGGGGACAGGGCGTAGCTATGGCTACACCTTC
TRBV7-6	NA	TRBD2	TRBJ2-1	CASSSLPPPGAGGPRVGDEQFF	TGTGCCAGCAGCTCGCTACCCCCCCCCGGAGCGGGAGGGCCCAGAGTCGGCGATGAGCAGTTCTTC
TRBV28	NA	TRBD2	TRBJ2-3	CASSLLGLAITQYF	TGTGCCAGCAGTTTATTGGGACTAGCAATAACGCAGTATTTT
TRBV6-2/TRBV6-3	NA	TRBD1	TRBJ1-1	CASSHTGGGAGYTEAFF	TGTGCCAGCAGCCATACAGGGGGCGGCGCCGGGTACACTGAAGCTTTCTTT
TRBV4-3	NA	TRBD2	TRBJ2-2	CASSQDLTSGYTGELFF	TGCGCCAGCAGCCAAGATTTAACTAGCGGATACACCGGGGAGCTGTTTTTT
TRBV14	NA	TRBD2	TRBJ2-1	CASSQGAGLAGSVFYNEQFF	TGTGCCAGCAGCCAAGGAGCGGGACTAGCGGGATCTGTCTTCTACAATGAGCAGTTCTTC
TRBV7-2	NA	TRBD1	TRBJ1-2	CASSLGDRLRTF	TGTGCCAGCAGCTTAGGGGACAGGTTGCGCACCTTC
TRBV9	once	TRBD2	TRBJ2-5	CASSVGELAGGQETQYF	TGTGCCAGCAGCGTAGGCGAGCTAGCGGGAGGCCAAGAGACCCAGTACTTC
TRBV9	NA	TRBD2	TRBJ2-1	CASSVAPSGIRFF	TGTGCCAGCAGCGTAGCGCCTAGCGGGATACGGTTCTTC
TRBV10-1	NA	TRBD2	TRBJ2-1	CASSESVAGGSGNEQFF	TGCGCCAGCAGTGAGTCAGTTGCGGGAGGGTCGGGGAATGAGCAGTTCTTC
TRBV21-1	NA	NA	TRBJ1-2	CASSKSQGRDGYTF	TGTGCCAGCAGCAAATCCCAGGGACGTGATGGCTACACCTTC
TRBV6-1	NA	TRBD2	TRBJ2-3	CASSEAHTSGSTDTQYF	TGTGCCAGCAGTGAAGCGCATACTAGCGGGAGCACAGATACGCAGTATTTT
TRBV6-2/TRBV6-3	NA	NA	TRBJ1-5	CASSYYLGGGQPQHF	TGTGCCAGCAGTTACTATTTAGGGGGGGGTCAGCCCCAGCATTTT
TRBV19	NA	NA	TRBJ2-7	CASSPPTTKVYEQYF	TGTGCCAGTAGTCCCCCTACGACGAAAGTTTACGAGCAGTACTTC
TRBV10-1	NA	NA	TRBJ2-2	CASSERYPNTGELFF	TGCGCCAGCAGTGAGCGGTATCCGAACACCGGGGAGCTGTTTTTT
TRBV4-3	NA	NA	TRBJ1-5	CASSQDVGADQPQHF	TGCGCCAGCAGCCAAGACGTGGGGGCCGATCAGCCCCAGCATTTT
TRBV4-2	NA	TRBD1	TRBJ1-5	CASSLNRGGQPQHF	TGTGCCAGCAGCCTTAACAGGGGAGGTCAGCCCCAGCATTTT
TRBV15	few	NA	TRBJ1-5	CATSRNRGSNQPQHF	TGTGCCACCAGCAGAAATCGGGGTAGCAATCAGCCCCAGCATTTT
TRBV6-2/TRBV6-3	once	NA	TRBJ2-3	CASSYRGKGRTDTQYF	TGTGCCAGCAGTTACCGGGGTAAGGGGAGGACAGATACGCAGTATTTT
TRBV7-2	NA	TRBD1	TRBJ2-7	CASSLGTGGPYEQYF	TGTGCCAGCAGCTTAGGGACAGGGGGTCCCTACGAGCAGTACTTC
TRBV5-4	few	TRBD1	TRBJ1-5	CASSVGAPGQGKVQPQHF	TGTGCCAGCAGTGTGGGGGCCCCGGGACAGGGAAAGGTTCAGCCCCAGCATTTT
TRBV18	NA	TRBD2	TRBJ2-7	CASSQKPSGSFNEQYF	TGTGCCAGCTCACAAAAACCTAGCGGGAGTTTCAACGAGCAGTACTTC
TRBV19	NA	NA	TRBJ1-2	CASTQSYGYTF	TGTGCCAGTACGCAGAGCTATGGCTACACCTTC
TRBV5-5	NA	NA	TRBJ2-5	CASSLGQTSQETQYF	TGTGCCAGCAGCTTGGGACAGACTAGCCAAGAGACCCAGTACTTC
TRBV9	NA	NA	TRBJ2-3	CASSVADTQYF	TGTGCCAGCAGCGTCGCAGATACGCAGTATTTT
TRBV21-1	NA	NA	TRBJ1-4	CASSKASPTGFLPEKLFF	TGTGCCAGCAGCAAAGCCTCCCCCACAGGATTTCTGCCTGAAAAACTGTTTTTT
TRBV5-4	NA	NA	TRBJ1-2	CASSDPIRGNYGYTF	TGTGCCAGCAGCGATCCCATTAGGGGTAACTATGGCTACACCTTC
TRBV5-1	NA	TRBD1	TRBJ1-2	CASSDRDYGYTF	TGCGCCAGCAGTGACAGGGACTATGGCTACACCTTC
TRBV28	NA	NA	TRBJ1-6	CASSSAPGTSPLHF	TGTGCCAGCAGTTCCGCCCCGGGAACTTCACCCCTCCACTTT
TRBV2	NA	NA	TRBJ2-5	CASTETDTSQTQYF	TGTGCCAGCACTGAAACGGACACAAGTCAGACCCAGTACTTC
TRBV11-3	NA	NA	TRBJ1-1	CASSLDGGNTEAFF	TGTGCCAGCAGCTTAGATGGGGGTAACACTGAAGCTTTCTTT
TRBV24-1	NA	NA	TRBJ1-2	CATSDSREQGEGYTF	TGTGCCACCAGTGATTCCCGGGAACAGGGAGAGGGCTACACCTTC
TRBV6-6	NA	NA	TRBJ1-2	CASSRGANYGYTF	TGTGCCAGCTCTAGAGGGGCTAACTATGGCTACACCTTC
TRBV6-6	NA	NA	TRBJ1-1	CASSYPVLRGTEAFF	TGTGCCAGCAGTTACCCTGTCCTAAGGGGCACTGAAGCTTTCTTT
TRBV5-4	NA	TRBD1	TRBJ1-2	CASSQINRGRVGYGYTF	TGTGCCAGCAGCCAAATCAACAGGGGGCGCGTGGGCTATGGCTACACCTTC
TRBV19	NA	NA	TRBJ2-7	CASSTAGTTYEQYF	TGTGCCAGTAGTACAGCGGGCACTACCTACGAGCAGTACTTC
TRBV14	few	NA	TRBJ1-2	CASSQMLGGDGYTF	TGTGCCAGCAGCCAAATGCTGGGAGGGGATGGCTACACCTTC
TRBV3-1/TRBV3-2	NA	NA	TRBJ2-7	CASSQVGRVVVNEQYF	TGTGCCAGCAGCCAAGTCGGCCGGGTGGTGGTCAACGAGCAGTACTTC
TRBV4-1	NA	NA	TRBJ1-1	CASSQAGAGTEAFF	TGCGCCAGCAGCCAAGCGGGGGCTGGCACTGAAGCTTTCTTT
TRBV7-8	NA	TRBD2	TRBJ2-7	CASSLAPAGGLIYYEQYF	TGTGCCAGCAGCTTAGCTCCTGCGGGAGGCCTAATATACTACGAGCAGTACTTC
TRBV19	NA	TRBD2	TRBJ2-2	CASSTGTSGALGLFF	TGTGCCAGTAGTACCGGGACTAGCGGGGCCCTGGGGCTGTTTTTT
TRBV15	NA	NA	TRBJ1-6	CATSRDRGSRNSPLHF	TGTGCCACCAGCAGAGATCGTGGCAGTCGGAATTCACCCCTCCACTTT
TRBV10-1	NA	NA	TRBJ1-1	CASSGQLNTEAFF	TGCGCCAGCAGTGGACAGTTGAACACTGAAGCTTTCTTT
TRBV5-4	once	NA	TRBJ1-1	CASSLKGQNTEAFF	TGTGCCAGCAGCTTGAAGGGGCAGAACACTGAAGCTTTCTTT